The sequence of this T cell receptor beta chain was determined in a study of beta chain features in type 1 diabetes. For the study at large: Sorted cells numbering some 110 million were examined across all samples.

This CDR3 has 14 residues. Germline assignment: CDR1 SGHRS and CDR2 YFSETQ. With V trimmed by 3 bases and J by 9 bases, 9 bases remained unmatched. Study conclusions and caveats: TCRB CDR3s from Type 1 diabetes patients were moderately but significantly shorter in all four CD4+ subsets. Among type 1 diabetes patients, VDJ junctions had fewer insertions and more deletions.

This clone has a handful of counts. Its target is unknown. Since all of the isolated RNA was reverse transcribed, expressed TCRB transcripts were what got sequenced. Profiled with immunoSEQ multiplex PCR; TCRdb holds only in-frame clones, not every one. The sample records fewer than 350,000 clones, around 16% being singletons. CD45RO/CCR7/CD25/CD127/CD95/CD27 staining was used to isolate CD4+ naive, central memory, regulatory and stem cell-like memory cells by sorting. The TCR comes from a man aged 18 to 29 with type 1 diabetes. This chain joins TRBV5-1 and TRBJ2-1; 7 bases are a match to TRBD2. The sample was naive CD4+ T cells from blood. CDR3 sequence: CASSSVTGEGEQFF. The CDR3 bases are TGCGCCAGCAGCTCTGTGACCGGGGAGGGTGAGCAGTTCTTC.